This is a list of T cell receptor beta chains from one sample in a study of T cells in Graves' hyperthyroidism and ophthalmopathy. Each CDR3 protein gets one entry after TCRdb re-called the multiplex PCR reads with MiXCR. The sample lists a few hundred thousand distinct CDR3 sequences; roughly an eighth were seen once. Input material: blood. Receptor source: a woman aged 40 to 50 with Graves' ophthalmopathy. Each CDR3 is given with its conserved first and last residue. Each record gives: V gene, J gene, D gene, clone size, CDR3 protein, CDR3 DNA. The D gene is left open where the match is weak. Not all rows give a size; the values are once, few, many and, for expanded clones, a class.

>TRBV10-3|TRBJ1-1|-|-
CAISESAGWGAEAFF
TGTGCCATCAGTGAGTCAGCCGGGTGGGGCGCTGAAGCTTTCTTT
>TRBV10-3|TRBJ1-1|-|many
CAISESSGLEAFF
TGTGCCATCAGTGAGTCGAGCGGCCTTGAAGCTTTCTTT
>TRBV25-1|TRBJ2-7|TRBD1|many
CASSPPGQEVSYEQYF
TGTGCCAGCTCGCCCCCGGGACAGGAAGTTTCCTACGAGCAGTACTTC
>TRBV12-3/TRBV12-4|TRBJ1-2|-|many
CASSFEQGLGYTF
TGTGCCAGCAGTTTTGAACAGGGTCTCGGCTACACCTTC
>TRBV5-1|TRBJ1-1|-|many
CASSLDPSTEAFF
TGCGCCAGCAGCTTGGACCCCAGCACTGAAGCTTTCTTT
>TRBV19|TRBJ1-2|-|-
CANQPFVSRVFKRNGGYTF
TGTGCCAACCAACCGTTCGTTTCTCGTGTTTTCAAACGGAACGGGGGCTACACCTTC
>TRBV28|TRBJ1-2|-|-
CASSYLGGLDYGYTF
TGTGCCAGCAGTTATCTAGGAGGCTTGGACTATGGCTACACCTTC
>TRBV19|TRBJ1-5|-|few
CASSIPAAGNQPQHF
TGTGCCAGTAGTATTCCGGCGGCGGGCAATCAGCCCCAGCATTTT
>TRBV6-1|TRBJ1-5|-|many
CASAVEWGRNQPQHF
TGTGCCAGCGCCGTTGAGTGGGGCCGTAATCAGCCCCAGCATTTT
>TRBV6-6|TRBJ2-7|TRBD2|many
CASSYSGLAGTYEQYF
TGTGCCAGCAGTTACTCAGGGCTAGCGGGTACCTACGAGCAGTACTTC
>TRBV20-1|TRBJ2-1|-|many
CSASEIPGYNEQFF
TGCAGTGCTAGCGAGATTCCGGGGTACAATGAGCAGTTCTTC
>TRBV13|TRBJ2-5|TRBD2|many
CASSLIASGYQETQYF
TGTGCCAGCAGCTTAATTGCTAGCGGGTACCAAGAGACCCAGTACTTC
>TRBV5-1|TRBJ2-4|TRBD1|-
CASSYGQGAGNIQYF
TGCGCCAGCAGTTATGGACAGGGGGCAGGAAACATTCAGTACTTC
>TRBV11-3|TRBJ1-1|-|-
CASTAQENTEAFF
TGTGCCAGCACGGCACAGGAGAACACTGAAGCTTTCTTT
>TRBV12-3/TRBV12-4|TRBJ1-5|TRBD1|many
CASSLSDYGTGGGNQPQHF
TGTGCCAGCAGTTTGTCCGATTATGGGACAGGGGGAGGCAATCAGCCCCAGCATTTT